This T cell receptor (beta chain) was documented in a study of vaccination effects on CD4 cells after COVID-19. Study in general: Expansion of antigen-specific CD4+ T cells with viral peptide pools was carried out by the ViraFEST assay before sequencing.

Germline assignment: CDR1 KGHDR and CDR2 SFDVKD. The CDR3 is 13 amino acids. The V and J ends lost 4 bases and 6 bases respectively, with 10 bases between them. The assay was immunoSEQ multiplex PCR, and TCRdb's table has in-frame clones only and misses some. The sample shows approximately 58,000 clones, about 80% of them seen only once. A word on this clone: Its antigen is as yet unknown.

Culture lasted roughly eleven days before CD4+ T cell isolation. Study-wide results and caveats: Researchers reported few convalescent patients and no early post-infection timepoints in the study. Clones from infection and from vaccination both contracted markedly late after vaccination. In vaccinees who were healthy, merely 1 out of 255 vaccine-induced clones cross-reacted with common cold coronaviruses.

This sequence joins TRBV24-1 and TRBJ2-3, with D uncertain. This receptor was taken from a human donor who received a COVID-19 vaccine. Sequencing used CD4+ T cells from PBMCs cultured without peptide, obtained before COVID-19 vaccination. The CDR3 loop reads CATSDPTDDTQYF. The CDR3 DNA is TGTGCCACCAGTGACCCTACAGACGATACGCAGTATTTT.